What follows are 32 T cell receptor beta chains derived from one specimen sequenced in a study of T cell responses to AZD1222 COVID-19 vaccine. This table comes from immunoSEQ multiplex PCR, and its TCRdb copy is limited to in-frame clones, with some not included. The sample consists of over 110,000 clones, around 90% of them appearing once. The source material was peripheral blood, sampled on day 0 of AZD1222 vaccination. The source of these receptors is an adult in good health.

The chain couples TRBV28 to TRBJ2-4; D remains unclear. The CDR3 is 12 residues long. V was pared by 5 bases and J by 4 bases, with 6 bases between. The germline CDR1 and CDR2 sequences are MDHEN and SYDVKM. CDR3 sequence: CASSERKNIQYF. The CDR3 region has the DNA TGTGCCAGCAGTGAGAGGAAAAACATTCAGTACTTC.

V gene TRBV7-3 combines with J gene TRBJ2-1, with D possibly being TRBD1 (5 bases). This CDR3 spans 13 amino acids. The V gene lost 3 bases and the J gene lost 9 bases, with 12 bases spanning the gap. The germline gives CDR1 SGHTA, CDR2 FQGTGA. Written as DNA, the CDR3 is TGTGCCAGCAGCTTCAGGGCCGATGGTGAGCAGTTCTTC. This translates into CASSFRADGEQFF.

The V call is TRBV7-9, the J call TRBJ1-6; 9 positions match TRBD1. V lost 4 bases, J lost 2 bases, and 9 bases stayed unmatched. Per germline, CDR1 SEHNR and CDR2 FQNEAQ (reference sequence). CDR3 length equals 18 residues. CDR3 nucleotides: TGTGCCAGCAGCTCCACTCCGGGACAGGGTACCTATAATTCACCCCTCCACTTT. Translated: CASSSTPGQGTYNSPLHF.

J is TRBJ2-5 and V is TRBV28; 9 bases align to TRBD1. Germline V gene data show CDR1 as MDHEN and CDR2 as SYDVKM. Trimming cost V 5 bases and J 1 base; bases outside gene matches: 8. The CDR3 length is 16 residues. The CDR3 protein is CASSRQGGILQETQYF. CDR3 DNA sequence: TGTGCCAGCAGTAGACAGGGGGGGATACTCCAAGAGACCCAGTACTTC.

The CDR3 DNA follows: TGTGCCAGCAGCTTAGACGACTATGGCTACACCTTC. Its protein product is CASSLDDYGYTF. The rearrangement uses TRBV7-2 and TRBJ1-2, with D unclear. Germline V gives CDR1 SGHTA, CDR2 FQGNSA. The CDR3 spans 12 residues. The V and J ends lost 1 base and 3 bases respectively, with 3 bases between them.

This chain connects TRBV5-1 to TRBJ2-3; a possible D gene is TRBD2 (5 bases). The CDR3 has 17 amino acids. Trimming shortened V by 2 bases and J by 3 bases, and 19 bases separated the two germline ends. Germline CDR1 SGHRS, CDR2 YFSETQ. The CDR3 spells CASSLISIKEVTDTQYF. CDR3 nucleotide sequence: TGCGCCAGCAGCTTAATTTCCATCAAGGAGGTGACAGATACGCAGTATTTT.

The J gene is TRBJ1-6, the V gene TRBV27; TRBD1 is a possible D gene (5 bases). Germline V gene sequence: CDR1 MNHEY, CDR2 SMNVEV (reference sequence). CDR3 length equals 15 residues. V gave up 3 bases and J gave up 1 base, with 7 bases separating them. CDR3 protein: CASSLGGSYNSPLHF. The CDR3, as DNA: TGTGCCAGCAGTTTGGGGGGTTCCTATAATTCACCCCTCCACTTT.

The chain is built from TRBV7-2 and TRBJ2-1, with D possibly TRBD2 on 6 matching bases. Germline CDR1 reads SGHTA; CDR2 reads FQGNSA. The CDR3 is 15 amino acids. Trimming took off 5 bases at V and 6 bases at J, with 17 bases between the two ends. In DNA, the CDR3 is TGTGCCAGCAGCGCGCAACTTCAGGGAGGCAATGAGCAGTTCTTC. The encoded protein is CASSAQLQGGNEQFF. Full variable domain (missing parts from reference TRBV7-2 and TRBJ2-1): GAGVSQSPSNKVTEKGKDVELRCDPISGHTALYWYRQSLGQGLEFLIYFQGNSAPDKSGLPSDRFSAERTGGSVSTLTIQRTQQEDSAVYLCASSAQLQGGNEQFFGPGTRLTVL.

J is TRBJ2-1 and V is TRBV4-3; maybe TRBD2 (5 bases). V gave up 3 bases and J gave up 8 bases, with 8 bases separating them. The CDR3 extends over 12 amino acids. CDR1 and CDR2 (germline): LGHNA, YSLEER. The CDR3 reads CASSHLGDEQFF. The CDR3 DNA reads as TGCGCCAGCAGCCATCTCGGGGATGAGCAGTTCTTC.

The V call is TRBV7-9, the J call TRBJ2-7, with D perhaps TRBD1 (6 bases). Trimming removed 1 base from V and 3 bases from J, with 19 bases in between. There are 17 residues in the CDR3. Germline CDR1 reads SEHNR; CDR2 reads FQNEAQ (reference sequence). DNA for the CDR3: TGTGCCAGCAGCTTAGATTTAACGGGACAACACCACTACGAGCAGTACTTC. Its protein product is CASSLDLTGQHHYEQYF.

This chain links TRBV28 with TRBJ1-5; D is unclear. Germline V gene sequence: CDR1 MDHEN, CDR2 SYDVKM. The CDR3 spans 16 residues. The germline V and J ends were trimmed by 2 bases and 0 bases, with 11 bases remaining between them. The chain's CDR3 is CASSLLQVDSNQPQHF. The CDR3 region has the DNA TGTGCCAGCAGTTTACTCCAGGTCGATAGCAATCAGCCCCAGCATTTT.

This chain joins TRBV27 and TRBJ2-7, with TRBD2 matching over 10 bases. The trim removed 5 bases at V and 2 bases at J, leaving 6 bases unmatched. The germline gives CDR1 MNHEY, CDR2 SMNVEV (reference sequence). This CDR3 has 15 residues. This chain's CDR3 is CASSPRAGGTYEQYF. CDR3 in DNA: TGTGCCAGCAGTCCGAGAGCGGGAGGGACCTACGAGCAGTACTTC.

The chain links TRBV12-3 or TRBV12-4 to TRBJ1-2, with D uncertain. Trimming cost V 6 bases and J 5 bases, with 10 bases left between them. The CDR3 length is 12 residues. CDR3 sequence: CASSHREYGYTF. DNA for the CDR3: TGTGCCAGCAGCCATAGGGAGTATGGCTACACCTTC.

The rearrangement uses TRBV4-3 and TRBJ1-2; TRBD1 matches at 9 bases. The junction had 3 bases not matched to a gene; V was cut back by 1 base and J by 3 bases. The germline V gene has CDR1 LGHNA and CDR2 YSLEER. This CDR3 comprises 15 residues. The CDR3 DNA reads as TGCGCCAGCAGCCAAGGACAGGGGGAATACTATGGCTACACCTTC. Protein: CASSQGQGEYYGYTF.

The CDR3 loop is CASSIKTALYNSPLHF. The CDR3 nucleotides are TGTGCCAGCAGCATCAAGACAGCTCTCTATAATTCACCCCTCCACTTT. This chain joins TRBV5-4 and TRBJ1-6; possibly TRBD1 for D (5 bases). Germline V gene data show CDR1 as SGHNT and CDR2 as YYREEE (reference sequence). Trimming shortened V by 4 bases and J by 3 bases, and 14 bases separated the two germline ends. The CDR3 runs to 16 residues.

This clone was seen once. The CDR3 region is CASRGWGGTPYEQYF. The CDR3 nucleotides are TGTGCCAGCAGGGGGTGGGGTGGGACACCCTACGAGCAGTACTTC. The chain links TRBV7-2 to TRBJ2-7; a possible D gene is TRBD1 (6 bases). Trimming left V 6 bases short and J 2 bases short, with 17 bases between. This CDR3 region has 15 residues. Germline V gene data show CDR1 as SGHTA and CDR2 as FQGNSA. Combining the CDR3 with reference TRBV7-2 and TRBJ2-7 gives the whole variable domain GAGVSQSPSNKVTEKGKDVELRCDPISGHTALYWYRQSLGQGLEFLIYFQGNSAPDKSGLPSDRFSAERTGGSVSTLTIQRTQQEDSAVYLCASRGWGGTPYEQYFGPGTRLTVT.

This chain joins TRBV18 and TRBJ1-5; D possibly corresponds to TRBD1 (5 bases). Germline CDR1 reads KGHSH; CDR2 reads LQKENI. The CDR3 is 15 residues long. Trimming shortened V by 6 bases and J by 5 bases, and 17 bases separated the two germline ends. CDR3 region: CASSYYQGADQPQHF. The DNA of the CDR3 is TGTGCCAGCTCCTATTACCAGGGCGCGGATCAGCCCCAGCATTTT.

The rearrangement links TRBV28 to TRBJ1-6, with no clear D. The CDR3 length is 16 residues. CDR1 is MDHEN, CDR2 SYDVKM, per germline. V was cut by 5 bases and J by 5 bases, with 16 bases left in between. In DNA form, the CDR3 reads TGTGCCAGCAGTGGTCCCGCCGGGTTAAATAATTCACCCCTCCACTTT. It translates to CASSGPAGLNNSPLHF.

The table lists this clone with a count of one. The chain's CDR3 is CASSAPTGGSRDTQYF. CDR3 nucleotide sequence: TGTGCCAGCTCCGCACCCACAGGGGGCTCAAGAGATACGCAGTATTTT. The chain has TRBV5-4 and TRBJ2-3, with TRBD1 matching over 9 bases. CDR1 and CDR2 from the germline V gene are SGHNT and YYREEE (reference sequence). Trimming removed 7 bases from V and 5 bases from J; junction bases left unmatched: 14. There are 16 residues in the CDR3. The variable domain in full, completed from reference TRBV5-4 and TRBJ2-3, reads ETGVTQSPTHLIKTRGQQVTLRCSSQSGHNTVSWYQQALGQGPQFIFQYYREEENGRGNFPPRFSGLQFPNYSSELNVNALELDDSALYLCASSAPTGGSRDTQYFGPGTRLTVL.

The chain has TRBV4-3 and TRBJ2-3; TRBD2 matches 10 bases. This CDR3 has 17 amino acids. The V and J ends lost 1 base and 4 bases, in that order; junction bases with no gene match: 8. Germline V CDR1 and CDR2: LGHNA, YSLEER. The CDR3 loop reads CASSQGSGRAFADTQYF. As DNA, the CDR3 is TGCGCCAGCAGCCAAGGCAGCGGGAGGGCCTTTGCAGATACGCAGTATTTT.

The chain employs TRBV30 and TRBJ1-1; the D is unclear. The CDR3 runs to 13 residues. Trimming took off 2 bases at V and 6 bases at J, with 13 bases between the two ends. Germline lookup yields CDR1 GTSNPN and CDR2 SVGIG (reference sequence). In DNA, the CDR3 is TGTGCCTGGAGTCCCTTCCCGCAGGCTGAAGCTTTCTTT. Translation gives CAWSPFPQAEAFF.

The rearrangement links TRBV12-3 or TRBV12-4 to TRBJ2-2; 7 bases align to TRBD2. With V trimmed by 4 bases and J by 5 bases, 1 base remained unmatched. The CDR3 covers 13 residues. The CDR3 DNA reads TGTGCCAGCAGTTGGCGGGAGACCGGGGAGCTGTTTTTT. It encodes CASSWRETGELFF.

The chain recombines TRBV4-1 with TRBJ1-5; no clear D. Germline V lookup: CDR1 MGHRA, CDR2 YSYEKL. CDR3 length: 13 residues. V was trimmed by 3 bases and J by 5 bases, leaving 8 bases between them. The CDR3 is CASSHGGHQPQHF. In nucleotides, the CDR3 is TGCGCCAGCAGCCACGGCGGTCATCAGCCCCAGCATTTT.

V and J are TRBV5-6 and TRBJ2-1; 7 bases align to TRBD1. The CDR3 totals 12 residues. Germline assignment: CDR1 SGHDT and CDR2 YYEEEE. V lost 4 bases and J lost 12; bases outside the gene matches: 7. CDR3 nucleotides: TGTGCCAGCAGCCCCCAGACAGGGACGCAGTTCTTC. As protein: CASSPQTGTQFF. Full variable domain (missing parts from reference TRBV5-6 and TRBJ2-1): DAGVTQSPTHLIKTRGQQVTLRCSPKSGHDTVSWYQQALGQGPQFIFQYYEEEERQRGNFPDRFSGHQFPNYSSELNVNALLLGDSALYLCASSPQTGTQFFGPGTRLTVL.

The V and J genes are TRBV5-1 and TRBJ1-2; D is uncertain. V was cut by 4 bases and J by 2 bases, with 9 bases left in between. This CDR3 has 13 amino acids. CDR1 and CDR2 from the germline V gene are SGHRS and YFSETQ. The CDR3 DNA reads TGCGCCAGCAGCCCCGGCCCAAACTATGGCTACACCTTC. It specifies CASSPGPNYGYTF. Full variable domain (remainder filled in from reference TRBV5-1 and TRBJ1-2): KAGVTQTPRYLIKTRGQQVTLSCSPISGHRSVSWYQQTPGQGLQFLFEYFSETQRNKGNFPGRFSGRQFSNSRSEMNVSTLELGDSALYLCASSPGPNYGYTFGSGTRLTVV.

The chain employs TRBV5-1 and TRBJ2-7; 9 bases agree with TRBD2. V lost 4 bases and J lost 2; bases outside the gene matches: 7. There are 15 residues in the CDR3. Germline values: CDR1 SGHRS, CDR2 YFSETQ. CDR3 DNA: TGCGCCAGCAGCCCGACTAGCGGTACGACCTACGAGCAGTACTTC. It translates to CASSPTSGTTYEQYF.

This clone appeared a single time. The J gene is TRBJ1-6, the V gene TRBV28; 8 nucleotides line up with TRBD1. This CDR3 spans 15 amino acids. The junction had 3 bases not matched to a gene; V was cut back by 4 bases and J by 4 bases. CDR1 MDHEN and CDR2 SYDVKM come from the germline V gene. CDR3: CASSWQGAYNSPLHF. As DNA, the CDR3 is TGTGCCAGCAGTTGGCAGGGGGCGTATAATTCACCCCTCCACTTT.

The rearrangement joins TRBV3-1 (or the pseudogene TRBV3-2) to TRBJ1-2, with 9 bases identical to TRBD1. Unmatched junction bases numbered 13, after V lost 1 base and J lost 4 bases. Per germline, CDR1 LGHDT and CDR2 YNNKEL (reference sequence). CDR3 length equals 18 residues. As DNA, the CDR3 is TGTGCCAGCAGCCAAGCCGGGACAGGGTCCCCTGAAACCTATGGCTACACCTTC. Translated: CASSQAGTGSPETYGYTF.

This clone showed up just once. This rearrangement joins TRBV6-2 or TRBV6-3 to TRBJ1-4; no clear D. The V end was cut by 2 bases, the J end by 7 bases, with 14 bases between. The CDR3 sequence is 15 residues long. CDR1 and CDR2 (germline): MNHEY, SVGEGT. The CDR3 reads CASSYGVRRSEKLFF. DNA of the CDR3: TGTGCCAGCAGTTACGGGGTTCGCAGGAGTGAAAAACTGTTTTTT.

V is TRBV29-1 and J is TRBJ2-3; D might be TRBD1 (5 bases). The CDR3 has 17 amino acids. Germline loops: CDR1 SQVTM, CDR2 ANQGSEA. The V end lost 7 bases, the J end lost 1 base, and 24 bases lay between the germline ends. CDR3 DNA: TGCAGCGCTGATGGGTGGCAGGGCGCGGCTGGCACAGATACGCAGTATTTT. Its protein product is CSADGWQGAAGTDTQYF.

This clone was detected once. This sequence joins TRBV6-5 and TRBJ2-2; D call uncertain. CDR3 length: 15 amino acids. V was shortened by 2 bases and J by 4 bases, with 11 bases between the two germline ends. The germline CDR1 and CDR2 sequences are MNHEY and SVGAGI. The CDR3 spells CASSYLSTATGELFF. The CDR3 DNA sequence: TGTGCCAGCAGTTACCTGAGCACCGCCACCGGGGAGCTGTTTTTT.

The CDR3 DNA follows: TGTGCCAGCAGCCGGACAGGGGACGGCAATCAGCCCCAGCATTTT. This gives the protein CASSRTGDGNQPQHF. The V and J genes are TRBV6-5 and TRBJ1-5; 9 nucleotides line up with TRBD1. Trimming cost V 6 bases and J 2 bases; bases outside gene matches: 5. Germline values: CDR1 MNHEY, CDR2 SVGAGI. The CDR3 is 15 amino acids.